The present entry profiles one T cell receptor beta chain with its context. The target antigen is unknown. Other DNA variants within this sample encode the same CDR3. The data derive from a study of CD8+ T cells in alopecia areata. Study-level points and caveats: Higher clonality than in normal scalp was seen in lesional scalp, especially alopecia totalis/universalis.

This CDR3 has 13 amino acids. V lost 2 bases to trimming and J lost 2 bases; unmatched junction nucleotides: 1. Germline V gives CDR1 SGHDT, CDR2 YYEEEE. RNA was isolated and reverse transcribed to cDNA, the sequencing template. The protocol was immunoSEQ multiplex PCR, while the TCRdb copy is restricted to in-frame clones and leaves out a portion. This table has about 110,000 clones, 45% to 60% appearing once. The rearrangement uses TRBV5-6 and TRBJ2-7; the match to TRBD1 covers 7 bases. The TCR sequence derives from a human donor with alopecia areata. The sample taken for sequencing was NKG2D-low CD8+ T cells sorted from blood. The CDR3 nucleotides read TGTGCCAGCAGCTTCGGACAGGCCTACGAGCAGTACTTC. Translated, it gives CASSFGQAYEQYF. Full variable domain (rest looked up from reference TRBV5-6 and TRBJ2-7): DAGVTQSPTHLIKTRGQQVTLRCSPKSGHDTVSWYQQALGQGPQFIFQYYEEEERQRGNFPDRFSGHQFPNYSSELNVNALLLGDSALYLCASSFGQAYEQYFGPGTRLTVT.